Sequencing of this TCR beta chain was carried out in a study of blood T cell repertoires in COVID-19. Study summary: Researchers got acute and convalescent COVID-19 samples from the United States, Italy and Spain. PBMCs, B-cell-depleted T cells, or T cells were the source of the cDNA or gDNA that made up the material.

Study processing details: Using reference gene primer amplification, nucleated cell counts were estimated. Only in-frame clones appear in the TCRdb table, and some are missing; sequencing was by immunoSEQ multiplex PCR. The DNA gave D and trimming, while V, J and clone size come from that table. The sample records some 230,000 clones, 86% being singletons. Unmatched junction bases numbered 9, after V lost 4 bases and J lost 0 bases. Germline CDR1 and CDR2: WNHNN and SYGVQD (reference sequence). CDR3 length equals 17 residues. The specimen was peripheral blood. The V call is TRBV10-1, the J call TRBJ1-5; the match to TRBD1 covers 7 bases. The receptor was isolated from a man under 40 who had recovered from COVID-19. CDR3 DNA sequence: TGCGCCAGCAGTGGGACAGGACCCTGGAATAGCAATCAGCCCCAGCATTTT. This codes for CASSGTGPWNSNQPQHF.